These 21 T cell receptor beta chains were all obtained from the same sample, sequenced in a study of shared clonotypes between healthy human individuals (dated by TCRdb to between 2020 and 2021). Libraries were prepared through the immunoSEQ multiplex PCR assay. What TCRdb holds here is the immuneACCESS table cut down to in-frame rearrangements. Part of the clones is not present; checked against another copy, under half of the missing clones reflect an unresolved V gene, and the others are unexplained. A total of a few million clones appear in this sample, about 94% of them only once. Clones ranked in the top ten supply 0.13% of the sample. Material: naive CD4+ T cells sorted from blood. Explained via the paper, the cell subset or site label denotes: CD45RA+ positively selected. All receptors derive from a man between 18 and 35 years old in good health.

This clone was seen only once. V is TRBV10-1 and J is TRBJ2-3; D gene unclear. V lost 6 bases to trimming and J lost 3 bases, with 7 bases between them. Germline V gene lookup returns CDR1 WNHNN and CDR2 SYGVQD (reference sequence). CDR3 length equals 12 residues. The chain's CDR3 is CASRDVTDTQYF. The CDR3, as DNA: TGCGCCAGCAGAGATGTGACAGATACGCAGTATTTT.

The rearrangement links TRBV11-2 to TRBJ2-7, with 7 bases aligning to TRBD1. CDR3 size: 15 residues. Losses at the gene ends were 1 base for V and 1 base for J; bases not matched to a gene: 4. Germline V gene data show CDR1 as SGHAT and CDR2 as FQNNGV. The DNA of the CDR3 is TGTGCCAGCAGCTTAGTGGGGACAGCATCCTACGAGCAGTACTTC. Translated, it gives CASSLVGTASYEQYF.

The chain combines TRBV6-6 with TRBJ2-1, with D unclear. Germline-derived CDR1 and CDR2 are MNHNY and SVGAGI (reference sequence). Trimming removed 6 bases from V and 0 bases from J, with 12 bases in between. There are 15 residues in the CDR3. CDR3 region: CASSSPGTSYNEQFF. DNA of the CDR3: TGTGCCAGCAGCTCCCCAGGTACCTCCTACAATGAGCAGTTCTTC.

The chain recombines TRBV30 with TRBJ1-2; D perhaps matches TRBD1 (5 bases). Germline assignment: CDR1 GTSNPN and CDR2 SVGIG (reference sequence). V shed 3 bases and J shed 5 bases, with 13 bases lying between them. The CDR3 spans 13 residues. CDR3 region: CAWRHQGRYGYTF. CDR3 nucleotides: TGTGCCTGGAGACATCAGGGTCGGTATGGCTACACCTTC.

This clone was observed once. The chain couples TRBV2 to TRBJ1-1, with TRBD1 as a possible D gene (6 bases). This CDR3 spans 13 amino acids. CDR1 and CDR2 from the germline V gene are SNHLY and FYNNEI. V dropped 5 bases and J dropped 6 bases, with 13 bases sitting between them. In nucleotides, the CDR3 is TGTGCCAGCAGTTCATCGACAGGCGCTGAAGCTTTCTTT. Translation gives CASSSSTGAEAFF.

This sequence joins TRBV7-9 and TRBJ1-1; 11 bases align to TRBD1. Germline CDR1 and CDR2: SEHNR and FQNEAQ (reference sequence). The CDR3 runs to 13 residues. V gave up 5 bases and J gave up 5 bases; unmatched junction bases: 1. The CDR3, as DNA: TGTGCCAGCAGCGGGACAGGGGGGACTGAAGCTTTCTTT. Translating it yields CASSGTGGTEAFF.

The rearrangement links TRBV4-1 to TRBJ1-6, with 10 nucleotides matching TRBD1. The CDR3 spans 16 residues. V lost 3 bases to trimming and J lost 7 bases; unmatched junction nucleotides: 6. Per the germline V gene, CDR1 is MGHRA and CDR2 is YSYEKL. CDR3 loop: CASSQGQGRMNSPLHF. The CDR3 nucleotides are TGCGCCAGCAGCCAGGGACAGGGGAGGATGAATTCACCCCTCCACTTT.

In this sample, this clone turned up once. The chain joins TRBV19 to TRBJ2-7, with 12 positions matching TRBD2. V lost 5 bases and J lost 6; bases outside the gene matches: 11. Germline CDR1 and CDR2: LNHDA and SQIVND (reference sequence). The CDR3 length is 16 residues. CDR3 in DNA: TGTGCCAGTAGTGCGCCTGGACTAGCGGGACTTGGCGAGCAGTACTTC. The encoded protein is CASSAPGLAGLGEQYF.

The chain carries TRBV6-6 and TRBJ1-1; TRBD1 is a possible D gene (6 bases). Germline values: CDR1 MNHNY, CDR2 SVGAGI (reference sequence). The CDR3 runs 14 residues. V gave up 10 bases and J gave up 4 bases, with 19 bases separating them. The CDR3 protein is CAIRDGGWGTEAFF. The CDR3 nucleotides are TGTGCCATCCGGGACGGGGGCTGGGGCACTGAAGCTTTCTTT.

Only one count was recorded for this clone. This chain links TRBV6-5 with TRBJ1-5; D is undetermined. This CDR3 has 15 residues. Trimming cost V 0 bases and J 0 bases, with 6 bases left between them. The germline V gene has CDR1 MNHEY and CDR2 SVGAGI. CDR3 sequence reads: CASSYSPYSNQPQHF. In DNA, the CDR3 is TGTGCCAGCAGTTACTCTCCTTATAGCAATCAGCCCCAGCATTTT.

This rearrangement joins TRBV13 to TRBJ2-7; 9 nucleotides line up with TRBD1. V lost 0 bases and J lost 0; bases outside the gene matches: 3. This CDR3 comprises 16 residues. Per the germline V gene, CDR1 is PRHDT and CDR2 is FYEKMQ (reference sequence). The CDR3 bases are TGTGCCAGCAGCTTAGGGGTGGGACAGGGCTCCTACGAGCAGTACTTC. Its protein is CASSLGVGQGSYEQYF.

This chain links TRBV2 with TRBJ1-4, with D possibly matching TRBD1 (5 bases). V lost 1 base to trimming and J lost 4 bases, with 13 bases between them. CDR3 length equals 16 residues. CDR1 and CDR2 from the germline V gene are SNHLY and FYNNEI. The CDR3 loop reads CASSEVLWQGNEKLFF. The CDR3 nucleotides read TGTGCCAGCAGTGAAGTTTTATGGCAGGGTAATGAAAAACTGTTTTTT.

The chain has TRBV11-2 and TRBJ2-7, with a weak D call TRBD2 (6 bases). CDR1 and CDR2 from the germline V gene are SGHAT and FQNNGV. V was trimmed by 5 bases and J by 3 bases, leaving 11 bases between them. The CDR3 has 13 residues. This CDR3 is CASSTGLVYEQYF. The CDR3, as DNA: TGTGCCAGCAGCACGGGACTGGTCTACGAGCAGTACTTC.

For this clone: Other DNA sequences within the sample encode an identical CDR3. The chain combines TRBV2 with TRBJ2-5; D is unresolved. The V gene's germline CDR1 is SNHLY and CDR2 FYNNEI. Between the trimmed V and J ends, which lost 6 bases and 1 base, there was a span of 6 bases. The CDR3 spans 12 residues. CDR3 sequence reads: CASRGLQETQYF. Here the CDR3 DNA reads TGTGCCAGCAGGGGTCTCCAAGAGACCCAGTACTTC.

This chain connects TRBV6-1 to TRBJ2-3, with 11 bases identical to TRBD2. Germline loops: CDR1 MNHNS, CDR2 SASEGT. The trim removed 3 bases at V and 3 bases at J, leaving 17 bases unmatched. The length of the CDR3 is 20 residues. In DNA, the CDR3 is TGTGCCAGCAGTGACAGACTAGCGGGACGTTTAGGGGGAGGGACAGATACGCAGTATTTT. Protein product: CASSDRLAGRLGGGTDTQYF.

The chain employs TRBV29-1 and TRBJ2-7; 7 bases line up with TRBD1. V lost 6 bases to trimming and J lost 0 bases; unmatched junction nucleotides: 2. The CDR3 has 12 amino acids. Germline V gene lookup returns CDR1 SQVTM and CDR2 ANQGSEA. CDR3 protein: CSVGQASYEQYF. The DNA for the CDR3 is TGCAGCGTAGGACAGGCCTCCTACGAGCAGTACTTC.

On this clone itself: Within the sample, other DNA sequences also encode this same CDR3. V usage is TRBV30 and J usage is TRBJ2-7, with a weak D call TRBD1 (6 bases). Germline values: CDR1 GTSNPN, CDR2 SVGIG (reference sequence). The CDR3 loop spans 13 amino acids. V was trimmed by 3 bases and J by 3 bases, leaving 12 bases between them. CDR3 sequence reads: CAWSRVRGYEQYF. Here the CDR3 DNA reads TGTGCCTGGAGCCGGGTCAGGGGCTACGAGCAGTACTTC.

V gene TRBV19 combines with J gene TRBJ1-6; 10 bases line up with TRBD1. Germline CDR1 reads LNHDA; CDR2 reads SQIVND (reference sequence). J lost 9 bases, V lost 5 bases, and 10 bases had no gene match. The CDR3 runs to 16 residues. The CDR3 sequence is CASSPEPGQGSSPLHF. CDR3 nucleotide sequence: TGTGCCAGTAGTCCCGAACCGGGACAGGGGAGTTCACCCCTCCACTTT.

The chain employs TRBV9 and TRBJ2-1, with D perhaps assigned TRBD1 or TRBD2 (6 bases each). V gave up 2 bases and J gave up 5 bases, with 20 bases separating them. In germline, CDR1 is SGDLS, CDR2 YYNGEE. This CDR3 contains 17 residues. The DNA for the CDR3 is TGTGCCAGCAGCGTTAACCCCAGGGGAGGCCGAAACAATGAGCAGTTCTTC. Its translation is CASSVNPRGGRNNEQFF.

The chain links TRBV6-1 to TRBJ1-5; 7 bases align to TRBD1. V dropped 0 bases and J dropped 7; count of bases not matched to a gene: 6. Germline V gene sequence: CDR1 MNHNS, CDR2 SASEGT. The CDR3 is 15 residues long. This chain's CDR3 is CASSEAGGQWQPQHF. The DNA of the CDR3 is TGTGCCAGCAGTGAAGCAGGGGGCCAATGGCAGCCCCAGCATTTT.

The V gene is TRBV5-1, the J gene TRBJ1-4, with D possibly being TRBD1 (6 bases). The germline V gene has CDR1 SGHRS and CDR2 YFSETQ. The length of the CDR3 is 14 residues. Trimming removed 4 bases at V and 5 bases at J, with 12 bases between. DNA for the CDR3: TGCGCCAGCAGCCGGACAGCCCTGAATGAAAAACTGTTTTTT. It is translated as CASSRTALNEKLFF. Looking up the rest from reference TRBV5-1 and TRBJ1-4 gives the full variable domain: KAGVTQTPRYLIKTRGQQVTLSCSPISGHRSVSWYQQTPGQGLQFLFEYFSETQRNKGNFPGRFSGRQFSNSRSEMNVSTLELGDSALYLCASSRTALNEKLFFGSGTQLSVL.